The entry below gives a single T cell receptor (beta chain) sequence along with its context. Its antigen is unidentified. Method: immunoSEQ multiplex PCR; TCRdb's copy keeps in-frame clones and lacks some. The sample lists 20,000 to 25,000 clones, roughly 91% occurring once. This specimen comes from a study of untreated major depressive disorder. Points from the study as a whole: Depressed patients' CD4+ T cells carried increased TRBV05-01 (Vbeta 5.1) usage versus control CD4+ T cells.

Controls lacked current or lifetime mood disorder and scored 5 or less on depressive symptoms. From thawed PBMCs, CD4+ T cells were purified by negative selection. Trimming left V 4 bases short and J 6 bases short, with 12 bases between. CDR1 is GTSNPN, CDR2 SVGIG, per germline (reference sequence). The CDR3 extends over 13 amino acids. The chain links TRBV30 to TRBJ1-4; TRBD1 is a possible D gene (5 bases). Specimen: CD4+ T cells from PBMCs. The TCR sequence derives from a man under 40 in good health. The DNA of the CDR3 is TGTGCCTGGAATCCTGGGGGATATGAAAAACTGTTTTTT. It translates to CAWNPGGYEKLFF. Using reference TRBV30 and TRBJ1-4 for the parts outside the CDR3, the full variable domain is SQTIHQWPATLVQPVGSPLSLECTVEGTSNPNLYWYRQAAGRGLQLLFYSVGIGQISSEVPQNLSASRPQDRQFILSSKKLLLSDSGFYLCAWNPGGYEKLFFGSGTQLSVL.